This T cell receptor beta chain was sequenced in a study of post-analysis software for immune sequencing data. Study details: Patients with relapsing-remitting, secondary progressive and progressive-relapsing multiple sclerosis courses were all represented. General observations from the study: Among five TRBV segments more frequent in patients than controls were TRBV5-6, TRBV5-1 and TRBV20-1.

Germline trimming cut 4 bases from V and 4 bases from J; bases unmatched to any gene: 9. Looked up from germline, CDR1 is ENHRY and CDR2 is SYGVKD. This CDR3 has 15 amino acids. This clonotype was recorded a few times. Its antigen is unknown. Built from TCR beta cDNA, the libraries had unique molecular identifiers in them. A population of roughly 1 to 11 million T cells gave rise to a few hundred thousand cDNA molecules. TCRdb passed the PCR reads through MiXCR, listing each CDR3 protein once. The data hold some 370,000 distinct CDR3 sequences, with less than 40% observed a single time. This TCR was recovered from a girl aged 10-17 years with multiple sclerosis. The specimen sequenced was blood. The chain is built from TRBV10-3 and TRBJ1-1; TRBD1 matches 7 bases. CDR3: CAISAGRGQGTEAFF. CDR3 nucleotides: TGTGCCATCAGTGCGGGTAGGGGGCAGGGCACTGAAGCTTTCTTT.